Listed here is a single T cell receptor beta chain. This clonotype appeared a few times. What this receptor recognizes is not known. Base qualities are not at hand, and no much larger clone is one base apart. The sample is drawn from a study of regulatory T cells in long-lasting Graves disease (dated by TCRdb to about 2021). Turning to the overall study: To count as having persistent Graves' disease, a patient had to have received antithyroid drug treatment for over 5 years with TSH receptor autoantibodies remaining persistently positive. Peripheral blood TCR sequencing and RNA sequencing compared persistent Graves' disease patients with newly diagnosed Graves' disease patients. The study was conducted in China and was registered as a clinical trial. A total of some 35 samples underwent TCR sequencing, from some 13 patients with persistent Graves' disease and around 20 patients with newly diagnosed Graves' disease. Antithyroid drugs had been taken for roughly 10 years on average by persistent Graves' disease patients in the clinical cohort. The research as a whole found: Because the primary lesion, thyroid tissue, could not be accessed, the study looked at peripheral blood alone. Compared with newly diagnosed patients, persistent Graves' disease patients had lower TCR Shannon entropy and fewer highly expanded clones, which suggests clonal expansion. Sequencing and analysis were restricted to the TCR beta chain. The small sample size was acknowledged by the authors as a limitation that may reduce accuracy. More public clonotypes were shared among persistent patients (2,741) than among newly diagnosed patients (under 1,000).

In the paper's terms, the time point label means: persistent/refractory GD, antithyroid drugs over 5 years with positive TRAb. For both TCR sequencing and RNA sequencing, RNA was extracted from PBMCs in TRIzol. The diagnosis of Graves' disease was made according to American Thyroid Association guidelines. Patients were recruited from an endocrinology department in Xi'an, China. Each patient gave approximately 10 milliliters of peripheral blood, collected in an EDTA anticoagulant tube. PBMCs were isolated by Ficoll Paque Plus density gradient separation without further T cell sorting. An Agilent 2100 Bioanalyzer and agarose gel were used to check RNA quality, and a NanoDrop 2000 was used to measure RNA concentration. The receptor library was made with multiplex PCR. For sequencing, an Illumina HiSeq 4000 was employed. To build TCR beta libraries, CDR3 regions were amplified by Arm-PCR using iRepertoire HTBI primers. Before sequencing, the PCR products underwent gel purification. Per the original workflow: Gene usage analysis of CDR3 amino acid clonotypes used the 60 to 80 TRBV and 12 to 15 TRBJ segments found across samples. COPE and FqMerger were used to merge the filtered high-quality paired reads into contigs. BLAST was used to align contigs to the IMGT TRBV, TRBD and TRBJ reference genes, and CDR3 was defined following IMGT. Any clonotype with a frequency above 0.1% was counted as a highly expanded clone. Shannon entropy served as the measure of repertoire diversity, while the Gini coefficient captured V-J evenness. A clonotype was considered public if more than one individual shared it. Using fastp trimming at Q25 and MiXCR clonotype assembly, TCRdb reanalyzed the public sequencing data and kept in-frame beta chains. Records with the same CDR3 protein are collapsed into one entry carrying the most frequent genes and DNA. These V and J calls are TCRdb output, not the study's own analysis. For this sample there are about 400,000 distinct CDR3 sequences; 20% to 25% appear just once. Less than 25% of the sample comes from the top ten.

The starting material was peripheral blood mononuclear cells (PBMCs), obtained when the disease was refractory, from a patient treated with antithyroid drugs. The clonotype was recovered from a female donor with Graves disease.

The base sequence is TGTGCCAGCAGTTTTCAAACAGGGGGCTTAGAGACCCAGTACTTC. Translation gives CASSFQTGGLETQYF. This receptor chain uses TRBV7-2 and TRBJ2-5; 9 middle bases align to TRBD1. The germline V gene supplies CDR1 SGHTA and CDR2 FQGNSA. The germline V and J ends show losses of 6 bases and 4 bases respectively, and no gene match explains 9 bases of the junction. Including the terminal cysteine and phenylalanine, the CDR3 comprises 15 residues. The sequence is cut down to CDR3 DNA, 45 bases in frame from base 1.